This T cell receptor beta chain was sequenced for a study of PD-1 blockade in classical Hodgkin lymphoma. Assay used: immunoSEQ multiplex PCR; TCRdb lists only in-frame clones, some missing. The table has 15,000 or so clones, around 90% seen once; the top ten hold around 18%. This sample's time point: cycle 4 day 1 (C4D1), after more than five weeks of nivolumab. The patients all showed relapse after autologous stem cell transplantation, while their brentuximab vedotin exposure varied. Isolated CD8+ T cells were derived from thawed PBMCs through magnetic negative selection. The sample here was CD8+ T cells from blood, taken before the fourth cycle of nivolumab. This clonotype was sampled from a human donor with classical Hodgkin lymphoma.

The CDR3, as DNA: TGTGCCAGTAGTATCGGAGGAAATGAGCAGTTCTTC. It specifies CASSIGGNEQFF. V is TRBV19 and J is TRBJ2-1; perhaps TRBD2 as D (5 bases). The length of the CDR3 is 12 residues. Between the trimmed V and J ends, which lost 3 bases and 7 bases, there was a span of 7 bases. CDR1 is LNHDA, CDR2 SQIVND, per germline (reference sequence).